A selection of T cell receptor beta chains follows, all from one sample in a study of T cell repertoires in cytomegalovirus infection. One entry per CDR3 protein, called by TCRdb with MiXCR from the reads. The sample carries over 250,000 distinct CDR3 sequences, roughly a fifth recorded once. For these TCRs, the target antigens are not known. The sample was cultured PBMCs, taken from culture after CMV antigen stimulation. These receptors came from a human donor in good health (CMV status not recorded). Some clones in this sample may be carry-over from other donors' samples. The CDR3 runs from the conserved cysteine through the conserved F or W. Each record gives: clone size, V gene, J gene, D gene, CDR3 DNA, CDR3 protein. A D gene is named only where the DNA matches it firmly. Clone sizes are given selectively: once, few, many, or a class where the clone is expanded.

size: many
V: TRBV30
J: TRBJ1-1
D: NA
DNA: TGTGCCTGGACGCAGGGACCACCCAAAGCTTTCTTT
CDR3: CAWTQGPPKAFF

size: few
V: TRBV12-3/TRBV12-4
J: TRBJ2-1
D: TRBD2
DNA: TGTGCCAGCAGTATCGCCGGGACTAGCGGCAATGAGCAGTTCTTC
CDR3: CASSIAGTSGNEQFF

size: many
V: TRBV7-2
J: TRBJ2-1
D: NA
DNA: TGTGCCAGCAGCCCCCAAGCGGGTACCCACAATGAGCAGTTCTTC
CDR3: CASSPQAGTHNEQFF

size: NA
V: TRBV6-5
J: TRBJ1-1
D: NA
DNA: TGTGCCAGTCTTCGGGCAGGGAACACTGAAGCTTTCTTT
CDR3: CASLRAGNTEAFF

size: NA
V: TRBV6-5
J: TRBJ1-2
D: NA
DNA: TGTGCCAGCAGGGTCAGGGAGTATGATGGCTACACCTTC
CDR3: CASRVREYDGYTF

size: NA
V: TRBV20-1
J: TRBJ2-3
D: TRBD1
DNA: TGCAGTGCAATTACAGGGGGTTACACAGATACGCAGTATTTT
CDR3: CSAITGGYTDTQYF

size: NA
V: TRBV6-5
J: TRBJ1-3
D: NA
DNA: TGTGCCAGCAGTTCCCCTGACGGTCACTCTGGAAACACCATATATTTT
CDR3: CASSSPDGHSGNTIYF

size: NA
V: TRBV28
J: TRBJ2-7
D: TRBD2
DNA: TGTGCCAGCAGTTTATGGGCGGGAGGGCCCCACGAGCAGTACTTC
CDR3: CASSLWAGGPHEQYF

size: many
V: TRBV7-2
J: TRBJ2-1
D: TRBD2
DNA: TGTGCCAGCAGCTTAGCGACTAGCGGGGGCAATGAGCAGTTCTTC
CDR3: CASSLATSGGNEQFF

size: few
V: TRBV7-2
J: TRBJ1-5
D: NA
DNA: TGTGCCAGCAGCTTAATCATCGATCAGCCCCAGCATTTT
CDR3: CASSLIIDQPQHF

size: few
V: TRBV10-3
J: TRBJ1-1
D: NA
DNA: TGTGCCATCAGTGAGAACCGATACTTTGAAGCTTTCTTT
CDR3: CAISENRYFEAFF

size: few
V: TRBV2
J: TRBJ2-1
D: TRBD2
DNA: TGTGCCAGCAGGTCAGGGACTAGCGGGCACCGCAATGAGCAGTTCTTC
CDR3: CASRSGTSGHRNEQFF

size: few
V: TRBV15
J: TRBJ1-1
D: NA
DNA: TGTGCCACCAGCAGAGTCGGGCAGAGTAAGATTAGAGCTTTCTTT
CDR3: CATSRVGQSKIRAFF

size: few
V: TRBV7-2
J: TRBJ1-2
D: TRBD1
DNA: TGTGCCAGCAGCTTGGGGTCGGGCAGGGGGGATGGCTACACCTTC
CDR3: CASSLGSGRGDGYTF

size: many
V: TRBV7-9
J: TRBJ2-3
D: NA
DNA: TGTGCCAGCAGCTTATCTGTGACTCCTACCACAGATACGCAGTATTTT
CDR3: CASSLSVTPTTDTQYF

size: NA
V: TRBV27
J: TRBJ1-2
D: TRBD1
DNA: TGTGCCAGCAGTTTTAGCAGGGACAGGGATATTTTCTATGGCTACACCTTC
CDR3: CASSFSRDRDIFYGYTF

size: many
V: TRBV7-2
J: TRBJ2-1
D: NA
DNA: TGTGCCAGCAATCCCAGGGGTAACCCTTACAATGAGCAGTTCTTC
CDR3: CASNPRGNPYNEQFF

size: NA
V: TRBV4-3
J: TRBJ1-5
D: NA
DNA: TGCGCCAGCAGCCAAGATGCGGGGAGCAATCAGCCCCAGCATTTT
CDR3: CASSQDAGSNQPQHF

size: few
V: TRBV29-1
J: TRBJ2-1
D: TRBD2
DNA: TGCAGCGTTGATTCGAGCGGGAGTTCGTGGAATGAGCAGTTCTTC
CDR3: CSVDSSGSSWNEQFF

size: NA
V: TRBV7-2
J: TRBJ1-2
D: NA
DNA: TGTGCCAGCAGCTCCCCCCCGAACTATGGCTACACCTTC
CDR3: CASSSPPNYGYTF

size: NA
V: TRBV12-3/TRBV12-4
J: TRBJ1-2
D: NA
DNA: TGTGCCAGCAGTTTAAGGAGAGGAGATGGCTACACCTTC
CDR3: CASSLRRGDGYTF

size: many
V: TRBV7-2
J: TRBJ1-2
D: NA
DNA: TGTGCCAGCAGCTTAGTGGGGCCAGGGCTGAACTATGGCTACACCTTC
CDR3: CASSLVGPGLNYGYTF

size: once
V: TRBV5-3
J: TRBJ2-5
D: NA
DNA: TGTGCCAGCAGCTTGGGGGCTCTCCAGGGCCCCCAGGAGACCCAGTACTTC
CDR3: CASSLGALQGPQETQYF

size: few
V: TRBV29-1
J: TRBJ2-3
D: NA
DNA: TGCAGCGTTGAAGATCAGAGCACAGATACGCAGTATTTT
CDR3: CSVEDQSTDTQYF

size: many
V: TRBV6-1
J: TRBJ2-1
D: TRBD2
DNA: TGTGCCAGCGAAAGTCTAGCGGGAGGGTCCCCTTACAATGAGCAGTTCTTC
CDR3: CASESLAGGSPYNEQFF

size: NA
V: TRBV5-1
J: TRBJ1-5
D: NA
DNA: TGCGCCAGCAGCGGGGGGCGCACCCCTAATCAGCCCCAGCATTTT
CDR3: CASSGGRTPNQPQHF

size: NA
V: TRBV29-1
J: TRBJ2-5
D: NA
DNA: TGCAGCGTTGAAGTTGGGGGAGAGACCCAGTACTTC
CDR3: CSVEVGGETQYF

size: few
V: TRBV15
J: TRBJ1-5
D: NA
DNA: TGTGCCACCAGCAGAGATTATAGCAATCAGCCCCAGCATTTT
CDR3: CATSRDYSNQPQHF

size: many
V: TRBV6-1
J: TRBJ2-1
D: NA
DNA: TGTGCCAGCAGTATAACTAGGGGCAATGAGCAGTTCTTC
CDR3: CASSITRGNEQFF

size: few
V: TRBV19
J: TRBJ2-3
D: NA
DNA: TGTGCCAGTAGTATAACTAGCCGAGGGGTAGATACGCAGTATTTT
CDR3: CASSITSRGVDTQYF

size: NA
V: TRBV25-1
J: TRBJ1-2
D: NA
DNA: TGTGCCAGCAGCTCTAGGACCGCTAGTTATGGCTACACCTTC
CDR3: CASSSRTASYGYTF

size: many
V: TRBV4-1
J: TRBJ1-2
D: NA
DNA: TGCGCCAGCAGCCATGTAGTGAGGGCCCCTAACTATGGCTACACCTTC
CDR3: CASSHVVRAPNYGYTF

size: NA
V: TRBV25-1
J: TRBJ2-1
D: TRBD2
DNA: TGTGCCAGCAGTGATTTTGCGGGGGTACTCTCCTACAATGAGCAGTTCTTC
CDR3: CASSDFAGVLSYNEQFF

size: many
V: TRBV7-8
J: TRBJ2-6
D: NA
DNA: TGTGCCAGCAGCTTAAGGGGGACAGACAGGCCGACTAGCACTGGGGCCAACGTCCTGACTTTC
CDR3: CASSLRGTDRPTSTGANVLTF

size: NA
V: TRBV20-1
J: TRBJ2-1
D: NA
DNA: TGCAGTGCCACTACCCACTGGGACAATGAGCAGTTCTTC
CDR3: CSATTHWDNEQFF

size: many
V: TRBV7-2
J: TRBJ1-5
D: NA
DNA: TGTGCCAGCAGCTTAGGGCCGAACCAGCCCCAGCATTTT
CDR3: CASSLGPNQPQHF

size: NA
V: TRBV28
J: TRBJ1-1
D: TRBD1
DNA: TGTGCCAGCAGGGATGACAGGGTGTCGTGGACTGAAGCTTTCTTT
CDR3: CASRDDRVSWTEAFF

size: NA
V: TRBV7-2
J: TRBJ2-3
D: TRBD2
DNA: TGTGCCAGCAGCTTAGTGGTGACTAGCGCGCAGTATTTT
CDR3: CASSLVVTSAQYF

size: NA
V: TRBV4-3
J: TRBJ2-3
D: NA
DNA: TGCGCCAGCAGCCAACTAGCGACTAGCACAGATACGCAGTATTTT
CDR3: CASSQLATSTDTQYF

size: NA
V: TRBV20-1
J: TRBJ1-6
D: NA
DNA: TGCAGTGCTAGGACCGGACTAGGGGACTCACCCCTCCACTTT
CDR3: CSARTGLGDSPLHF

size: few
V: TRBV20-1
J: TRBJ1-5
D: NA
DNA: TGCAGTGCTACCGGGACCGGGAATCAGCCCCAGCATTTT
CDR3: CSATGTGNQPQHF

size: few
V: TRBV9
J: TRBJ2-7
D: NA
DNA: TGTGCCAGCAGCGTAGGGGATAGCGGCCTCTACGAGCAGTACTTC
CDR3: CASSVGDSGLYEQYF

size: many
V: TRBV12-3/TRBV12-4
J: TRBJ1-2
D: NA
DNA: TGTGCCAGCAGTTCCCGGGACAACCAAGCTAACTATGGCTACACCTTC
CDR3: CASSSRDNQANYGYTF

size: few
V: TRBV29-1
J: TRBJ2-5
D: NA
DNA: TGCAGCGTGGGCGTTACGGAGACCCAGTACTTC
CDR3: CSVGVTETQYF

size: NA
V: TRBV7-2
J: TRBJ2-7
D: TRBD2
DNA: TGTGCCAGCAGCCTATCAGGGACAGCCGGGACTAGCGTTCAGTACTTC
CDR3: CASSLSGTAGTSVQYF

size: NA
V: TRBV6-2/TRBV6-3
J: TRBJ1-2
D: NA
DNA: TGTGCCAGCAGTCTCGGGACACCAGGCTACACCTTC
CDR3: CASSLGTPGYTF

size: few
V: TRBV6-5
J: TRBJ2-2
D: NA
DNA: TGTGCCAGCAGGACAGTGAACACCGGGGAGCTGTTTTTT
CDR3: CASRTVNTGELFF

size: few
V: TRBV4-1
J: TRBJ1-5
D: NA
DNA: TGCGCCAGCAGCCAAGATCCTAGTCAGCCCCAGCATTTT
CDR3: CASSQDPSQPQHF

size: NA
V: TRBV4-3
J: TRBJ2-3
D: NA
DNA: TGCGCCAGCAGCCAAGATAAGTCCGGGGAAGGGGATACGCAGTATTTT
CDR3: CASSQDKSGEGDTQYF

size: many
V: TRBV28
J: TRBJ2-7
D: TRBD2
DNA: TGTGCCAGCAGTCCGTCCCCGAGACTAGGGCGGGGGACCTACGAGCAGTACTTC
CDR3: CASSPSPRLGRGTYEQYF

size: many
V: TRBV7-2
J: TRBJ2-3
D: TRBD2
DNA: TGTGCCAGCAGCTTAGCAGCGGGAGGGCCAGTAGATACGCAGTATTTT
CDR3: CASSLAAGGPVDTQYF

size: NA
V: TRBV20-1
J: TRBJ2-3
D: NA
DNA: TGCAGTGCTTGGGAGTTCCCAGATACGCAGTATTTT
CDR3: CSAWEFPDTQYF

size: many
V: TRBV7-2
J: TRBJ2-7
D: NA
DNA: TGTGCCAGCTCCCAGGGGGGGAGGGGTCTCTACGAGCAGTACTTC
CDR3: CASSQGGRGLYEQYF